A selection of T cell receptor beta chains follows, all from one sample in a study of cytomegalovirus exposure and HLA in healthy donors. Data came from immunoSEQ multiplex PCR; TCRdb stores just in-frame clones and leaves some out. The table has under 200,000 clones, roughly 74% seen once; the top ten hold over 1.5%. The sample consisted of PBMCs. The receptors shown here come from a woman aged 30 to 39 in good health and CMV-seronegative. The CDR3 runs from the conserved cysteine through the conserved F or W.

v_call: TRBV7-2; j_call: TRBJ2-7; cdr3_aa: CASSEGLAYEQYF
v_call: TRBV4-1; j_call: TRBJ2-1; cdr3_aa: CASSQGLLAGKFF
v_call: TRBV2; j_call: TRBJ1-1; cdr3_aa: CASSGIQGSTEAFF
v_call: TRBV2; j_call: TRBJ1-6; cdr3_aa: CASSEVRPIEDSPLHF
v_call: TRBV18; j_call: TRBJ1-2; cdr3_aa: CASSPGTAISDGYTF
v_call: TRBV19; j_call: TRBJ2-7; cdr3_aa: CASSPPGTSGTWEQYF
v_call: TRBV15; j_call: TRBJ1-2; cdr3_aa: CATSRAKQGISGYTF
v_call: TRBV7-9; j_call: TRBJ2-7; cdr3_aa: CSSSELGTEYEQYF
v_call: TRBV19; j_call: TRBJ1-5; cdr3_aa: CASRTQSYSNQPQHF
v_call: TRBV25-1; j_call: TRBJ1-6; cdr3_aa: CASSEIPRGSPLHF
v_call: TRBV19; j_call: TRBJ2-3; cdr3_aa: CASSIVPGVTDTQYF
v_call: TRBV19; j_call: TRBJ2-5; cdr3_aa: CASSTPLGTSGGSRGETQYF
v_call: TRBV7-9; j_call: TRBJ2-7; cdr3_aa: CASSLTASYEQYF
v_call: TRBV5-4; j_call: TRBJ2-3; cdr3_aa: CASSDDRLAGTTDTQYF
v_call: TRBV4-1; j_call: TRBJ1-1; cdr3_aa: CASSQAIQGRSQQAFF
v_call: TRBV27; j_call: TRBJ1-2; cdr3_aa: CASRRDGNYGYTF
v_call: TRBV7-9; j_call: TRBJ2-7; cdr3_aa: CASSLEKLTSSYEQYF
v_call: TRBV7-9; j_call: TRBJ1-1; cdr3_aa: CASSLIDTEAFF
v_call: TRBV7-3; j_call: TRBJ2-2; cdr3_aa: CASSFITNTGELFF
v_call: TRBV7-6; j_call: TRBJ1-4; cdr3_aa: CASSLAARSNEKLFF
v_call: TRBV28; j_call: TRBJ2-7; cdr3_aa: CASRYPGLAAAEQYF
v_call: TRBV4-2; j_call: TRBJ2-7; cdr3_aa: CASSQVAASGGASSYEQYF
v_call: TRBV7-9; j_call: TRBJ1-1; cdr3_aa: CSSGTWGTEAFF
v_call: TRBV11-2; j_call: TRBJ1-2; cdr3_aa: CASSGIGGIANYGYTF
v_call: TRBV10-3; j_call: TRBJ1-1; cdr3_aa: CAISESGGTGWPEAFF